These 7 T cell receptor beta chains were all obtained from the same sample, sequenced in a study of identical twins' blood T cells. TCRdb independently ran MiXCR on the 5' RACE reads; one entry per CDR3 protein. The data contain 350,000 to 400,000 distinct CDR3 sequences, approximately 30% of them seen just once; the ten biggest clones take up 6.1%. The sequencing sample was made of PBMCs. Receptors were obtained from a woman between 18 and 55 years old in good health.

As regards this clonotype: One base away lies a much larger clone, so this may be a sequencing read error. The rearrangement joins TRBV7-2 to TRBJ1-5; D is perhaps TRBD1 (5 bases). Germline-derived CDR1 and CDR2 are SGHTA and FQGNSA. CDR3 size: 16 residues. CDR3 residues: CAGSSFGTAYNQPQHF. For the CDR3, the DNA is TGTGCCGGCAGCTCCTTTGGGACGGCATACAATCAGCCCCAGCATTTT.

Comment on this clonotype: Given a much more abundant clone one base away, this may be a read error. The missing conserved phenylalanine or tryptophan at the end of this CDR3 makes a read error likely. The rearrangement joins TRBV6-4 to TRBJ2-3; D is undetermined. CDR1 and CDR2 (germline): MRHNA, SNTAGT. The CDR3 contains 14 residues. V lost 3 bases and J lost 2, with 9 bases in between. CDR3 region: CASSDGDHTDTQYS. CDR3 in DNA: TGTGCCAGCAGTGATGGGGATCACACAGATACGCAGTATTCT.

The CDR3 nucleotides read TGTGCCATCAGCGACCTGGGGGGGTTGAACACTGAAGCTTTCTTT. Translated: CAISDLGGLNTEAFF. V gene TRBV10-3 combines with J gene TRBJ1-1; possibly TRBD1 for D (5 bases). Germline lookup yields CDR1 ENHRY and CDR2 SYGVKD. The CDR3 contains 15 residues. Trimming took off 6 bases at V and 0 bases at J, with 14 bases between the two ends.

The CDR3, as DNA: TGTGCCAGCAGCTCCGGGACAGCGAGAGTTGACACTGAAGCTTTCTTT. As protein: CASSSGTARVDTEAFF. The genes are TRBV6-6 and TRBJ1-1; the match to TRBD1 covers 7 bases. There are 16 residues in the CDR3. Germline V gene data show CDR1 as MNHNY and CDR2 as SVGAGI (reference sequence). J gave up 3 bases and V 6 bases, and 13 bases lay outside the gene matches.

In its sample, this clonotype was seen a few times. The CDR3 loop reads CSDRDPRGETQYF. The CDR3 bases are TGCAGCGACCGGGATCCAAGGGGAGAGACCCAGTACTTC. J is TRBJ2-5 and V is TRBV29-1; D tentatively fits TRBD1 or TRBD2 (5 bases each). This CDR3 is 13 amino acids long. The germline V gene has CDR1 SQVTM and CDR2 ANQGSEA. Trimming took off 7 bases at V and 4 bases at J, with 16 bases between the two ends. Variable domain in full (rest from reference TRBV29-1 and TRBJ2-5): SAVISQKPSRDICQRGTSLTIQCQVDSQVTMMFWYRQQPGQSLTLIATANQGSEATYESGFVIDKFPISRPNLTFSTLTVSNMSPEDSSIYLCSDRDPRGETQYFGPGTRLLVL.

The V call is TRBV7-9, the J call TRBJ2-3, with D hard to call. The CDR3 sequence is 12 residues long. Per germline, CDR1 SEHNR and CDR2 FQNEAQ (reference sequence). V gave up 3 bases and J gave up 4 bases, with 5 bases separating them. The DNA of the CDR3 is TGTGCCAGCAGCTTCACTGCAGATACGCAGTATTTT. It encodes CASSFTADTQYF.

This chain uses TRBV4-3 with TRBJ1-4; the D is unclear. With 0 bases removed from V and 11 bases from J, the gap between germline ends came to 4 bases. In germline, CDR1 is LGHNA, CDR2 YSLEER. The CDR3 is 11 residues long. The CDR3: CASSQEGKLFF. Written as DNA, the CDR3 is TGCGCCAGCAGCCAAGAGGGTAAACTGTTTTTT.